The 19 T cell receptor beta chains presented below share a single source sample, sequenced in a study of cytotoxic CD8 clonotypes in ibrutinib-treated CLL. TCRdb's table, derived via immunoSEQ multiplex PCR, lists solely in-frame clones and lacks some. The sample lists over 110,000 clones, roughly 90% occurring once. This specimen consisted of PBMCs, obtained after 12 months of ibrutinib treatment. The receptor source for this set is a human donor with chronic lymphocytic leukemia.

This chain connects TRBV2 to TRBJ1-5; a possible D gene is TRBD1 (5 bases). The V and J ends lost 6 bases and 4 bases respectively, with 16 bases between them. This CDR3 is 15 amino acids long. Germline-derived CDR1 and CDR2 are SNHLY and FYNNEI. CDR3 coding DNA: TGTGCCAGCAGAGCTACCCGGGACGGGAATCAGCCCCAGCATTTT. Translating it yields CASRATRDGNQPQHF.

The V call is TRBV7-6, the J call TRBJ2-1, with 8 bases matching TRBD2. The CDR3 has 16 amino acids. Germline CDR1 and CDR2: SGHVS and FNYEAQ. V lost 5 bases to trimming and J lost 5 bases; unmatched junction nucleotides: 11. The DNA for the CDR3 is TGTGCCAGCAGCCTACGCCCCTTTAGCGGGGACAATGAGCAGTTCTTC. The encoded protein is CASSLRPFSGDNEQFF.

This chain connects TRBV5-4 to TRBJ1-2; D is possibly TRBD1 (5 bases). The CDR3 extends over 17 amino acids. Deletions cut 4 bases from V and 1 base from J, with 20 bases between. Germline CDR1 and CDR2: SGHNT and YYREEE (reference sequence). The CDR3 coding sequence is TGTGCCAGCAGCCCCCCATACCCCACCAGGGTTAACTATGGCTACACCTTC. Translated: CASSPPYPTRVNYGYTF.

V gene TRBV4-2 combines with J gene TRBJ1-2; D is uncertain. V dropped 0 bases and J dropped 5 bases, with 16 bases sitting between them. This CDR3 is 16 amino acids long. Germline assignment: CDR1 LGHNA and CDR2 YNFKEQ. CDR3 sequence: CASSQDLTALRYGYTF. CDR3 nucleotide sequence: TGTGCCAGCAGCCAAGATCTGACCGCTCTTCGGTATGGCTACACCTTC.

The J gene is TRBJ2-2, the V gene TRBV6-5; 8 nucleotides line up with TRBD1. The trim removed 6 bases at V and 7 bases at J, leaving 10 bases unmatched. CDR1 and CDR2 (germline): MNHEY, SVGAGI. This CDR3 spans 15 amino acids. CDR3 residues: CASRVPGQGDGELFF. Here the CDR3 DNA reads TGTGCCAGCAGGGTACCCGGACAGGGCGACGGGGAGCTGTTTTTT.

The rearrangement joins TRBV7-3 to TRBJ2-7, with 10 positions matching TRBD2. Germline CDR1 and CDR2: SGHTA and FQGTGA. This CDR3 region has 19 residues. Trimming removed 0 bases from V and 0 bases from J; junction bases left unmatched: 11. The CDR3 spells CASSLTFKREGLISYEQYF. CDR3 DNA sequence: TGTGCCAGCAGCTTAACGTTCAAGCGGGAGGGCCTAATCTCCTACGAGCAGTACTTC.

The chain combines TRBV7-8 with TRBJ1-5, with a possible D match to TRBD1 (5 bases). The CDR3 is made up of 15 amino acids. The germline CDR1 and CDR2 sequences are SGHVS and FQNEAQ. The V end lost 2 bases, the J end lost 1 base, and 9 bases lay between the germline ends. CDR3: CASSLQGRSNQPQHF. DNA of the CDR3: TGTGCCAGCAGCTTACAGGGAAGAAGCAATCAGCCCCAGCATTTT.

J is TRBJ1-4 and V is TRBV27, with D unclear. Germline CDR1 reads MNHEY; CDR2 reads SMNVEV (reference sequence). The V end was cut by 9 bases, the J end by 8 bases, with 16 bases between. The CDR3 length is 13 residues. The CDR3 DNA sequence: TGTGCCAGACCTCCGGGGATTTTGGAAAAACTGTTTTTT. Translation gives CARPPGILEKLFF. Together with reference TRBV27 and TRBJ1-4, the CDR3 gives the full variable domain: EAQVTQNPRYLITVTGKKLTVTCSQNMNHEYMSWYRQDPGLGLRQIYYSMNVEVTDKGDVPEGYKVSRKEKRNFPLILESPSPNQTSLYFCARPPGILEKLFFGSGTQLSVL.

The sample holds a few counts of this clone. The rearrangement links TRBV29-1 to TRBJ1-5, with a weak D call TRBD1 (5 bases). Trimming stripped 8 bases from V and 7 bases from J, with 15 bases between. The CDR3 sequence is 12 residues long. Germline-derived CDR1 and CDR2 are SQVTM and ANQGSEA. The CDR3 here is CSSGGAGQPQHF. CDR3 in DNA: TGCAGCTCGGGTGGGGCTGGGCAGCCCCAGCATTTT. Together with reference TRBV29-1 and TRBJ1-5, the CDR3 gives the full variable domain: SAVISQKPSRDICQRGTSLTIQCQVDSQVTMMFWYRQQPGQSLTLIATANQGSEATYESGFVIDKFPISRPNLTFSTLTVSNMSPEDSSIYLCSSGGAGQPQHFGDGTRLSIL.

This rearrangement joins TRBV28 to TRBJ1-3; no reliable D call. The germline V gene has CDR1 MDHEN and CDR2 SYDVKM. The V end lost 4 bases, the J end lost 4 bases, and 20 bases lay between the germline ends. This CDR3 is 17 amino acids long. The CDR3 sequence: CASSSVQGVGIGNTIYF. DNA of the CDR3: TGTGCCAGCAGTTCCGTGCAAGGTGTGGGCATCGGAAACACCATATATTTT.

The rearrangement uses TRBV6-5 and TRBJ1-1; 8 bases line up with TRBD1. Germline CDR1 MNHEY, CDR2 SVGAGI. Losses at the gene ends were 4 bases for V and 3 bases for J; bases not matched to a gene: 7. The CDR3 runs to 15 residues. CDR3 nucleotide sequence: TGTGCCAGCAGTTTCTTGACAGGGGATTACACTGAAGCTTTCTTT. Protein: CASSFLTGDYTEAFF.

This chain links TRBV7-9 with TRBJ1-2, with 7 nucleotides matching TRBD1. The CDR3 covers 16 residues. V lost 6 bases and J lost 1; bases outside the gene matches: 11. CDR1 and CDR2 (germline): SEHNR, FQNEAQ (reference sequence). The CDR3 is CASRDGGDRFNYGYTF. The CDR3 DNA reads TGTGCCAGCAGAGATGGTGGGGACAGATTTAACTATGGCTACACCTTC.

This rearrangement joins TRBV7-9 to TRBJ1-4; TRBD1 agrees at 8 bases. The CDR3 covers 15 residues. V lost 1 base to trimming and J lost 7 bases; unmatched junction nucleotides: 5. Germline CDR1 and CDR2: SEHNR and FQNEAQ (reference sequence). The DNA for the CDR3 is TGTGCCAGCAGCTTAGTGCAGGGGGCGATTGAAAAACTGTTTTTT. Translated: CASSLVQGAIEKLFF.

Comments on this clone: Other DNA sequences within the sample encode an identical CDR3. This chain joins TRBV20-1 and TRBJ2-5; no clear D gene. The V end was cut by 6 bases, the J end by 2 bases, with 7 bases between. Germline assignment: CDR1 DFQATT and CDR2 SNEGSKA (reference sequence). The CDR3 contains 11 residues. The DNA for the CDR3 is TGCAGTGCCAGGAGACAAGAGACCCAGTACTTC. It specifies CSARRQETQYF.

V gene TRBV18 combines with J gene TRBJ2-4, with TRBD1 matching 7 bases. This CDR3 contains 16 residues. J lost 7 bases, V lost 6 bases, and 15 bases had no gene match. Germline V CDR1 and CDR2: KGHSH, LQKENI. This CDR3 reads CASSMGQTNSGNIQYF. The CDR3 DNA follows: TGTGCCAGCTCCATGGGACAGACAAACTCTGGGAACATTCAGTACTTC.

V gene TRBV5-8 combines with J gene TRBJ1-1; TRBD1 might be the D (5 bases). V lost 4 bases and J 1 base, leaving 11 bases between the germline ends. Germline lookup yields CDR1 SGHTS and CDR2 YDEGEE. This CDR3 has 14 residues. The CDR3 DNA reads as TGTGCCAGCAGCATTAGCGGGGGGAACACTGAAGCTTTCTTT. Residues: CASSISGGNTEAFF.

V usage is TRBV4-2 and J usage is TRBJ2-6, with TRBD1 as a possible D gene (6 bases). This CDR3 contains 16 residues. CDR1 is LGHNA and CDR2 is YNFKEQ in the germline V gene. V lost 1 base and J lost 4, with 11 bases in between. The CDR3 bases are TGTGCCAGCAGCCAAGGTCAGGGGACGGGGGCCAACGTCCTGACTTTC. Protein: CASSQGQGTGANVLTF.

The CDR3 here is CASRCAFITGGRTEAFF. CDR3 nucleotides: TGTGCAAGTCGCTGTGCCTTTATCACAGGGGGCCGCACTGAAGCTTTCTTT. The chain couples TRBV12-2 to TRBJ1-1; TRBD1 is the table's D call, not checked against the DNA. TRBV12-2 is a listed pseudogene. CDR3 length equals 17 residues.

The rearrangement links TRBV7-3 to TRBJ2-2, with a tentative D call TRBD2 (5 bases). CDR3 length: 13 amino acids. Trimming stripped 5 bases from V and 7 bases from J, with 11 bases between. CDR1 and CDR2 from the germline V gene are SGHTA and FQGTGA. DNA for the CDR3: TGTGCCAGCAGCGCATCTGGAGGCGGGGAGCTGTTTTTT. It specifies CASSASGGGELFF. Using reference TRBV7-3 and TRBJ2-2 for the parts outside the CDR3, the full variable domain is GAGVSQTPSNKVTEKGKYVELRCDPISGHTALYWYRQSLGQGPEFLIYFQGTGAADDSGLPNDRFFAVRPEGSVSTLKIQRTERGDSAVYLCASSASGGGELFFGEGSRLTVL.